This is a list of T cell receptor beta chains from one sample in a study of T cells in Graves' hyperthyroidism and ophthalmopathy. TCRdb fed the multiplex PCR reads into MiXCR, producing one record per CDR3 protein. Seen here are approximately 610,000 distinct CDR3 sequences, roughly 15% observed once, and the top ten hold around 4.5%. The material sequenced was blood. The receptors stem from a woman in her thirties or forties with Graves' ophthalmopathy. The CDR3 runs from the conserved cysteine through the conserved F or W. A D gene is named only where the DNA matches it firmly. Some rows mark clone size as missing; the rest say once, few, many or name a class of expanded clone.

cdr3_nt | cdr3_aa | v_call | clone_size | cdr3_length | j_call | d_call
TGTGCCAGCAGCTCTACTAAACGGGACCAGGGCCACGAGCAGTACTTC | CASSSTKRDQGHEQYF | TRBV5-6 | many | 16 | TRBJ2-7 | -
TGTGCCAGTAGGACTACCAGGCGGCCCGGGGAGCTGTTTTTT | CASRTTRRPGELFF | TRBV19 | - | 14 | TRBJ2-2 | -
TGCAGTGCTAGAGATCGGGCAGGGGGACGAGATGGCTACACCTTC | CSARDRAGGRDGYTF | TRBV20-1 | many | 15 | TRBJ1-2 | TRBD1
TGCAGCGTAGAAAGACCCGGGGTCTACGAGCAGTACTTC | CSVERPGVYEQYF | TRBV29-1 | many | 13 | TRBJ2-7 | -
TGTGCCAGCAGCCAGGGACTAGTAGACACCGGGGAGCTGTTTTTT | CASSQGLVDTGELFF | TRBV9 | many | 15 | TRBJ2-2 | TRBD2
TGTGCCAGCAGCTTCCAGCAGGGAAACTATGGCTACACCTTC | CASSFQQGNYGYTF | TRBV7-9 | many | 14 | TRBJ1-2 | -
TGTGCCAGCAGTGGGACAGGGGGCGCCTTAAGAACCGGGGAGCTGTTTTTT | CASSGTGGALRTGELFF | TRBV2 | many | 17 | TRBJ2-2 | TRBD1
TGTGCCAGCAGTTTTGGGACATCAGGAGGGGAGCAGTACTTC | CASSFGTSGGEQYF | TRBV27 | - | 14 | TRBJ2-7 | -
TGCGCCAGCAGCTTATTCTTCGGACTAGCCAGCCGCGAGCAGTACTTC | CASSLFFGLASREQYF | TRBV5-1 | few | 16 | TRBJ2-7 | TRBD2
TGTGCCAGCACCATCCGGGACAGGGGGAACACTGAAGCTTTCTTT | CASTIRDRGNTEAFF | TRBV12-3/TRBV12-4 | many | 15 | TRBJ1-1 | TRBD1
TGCAGTGCTAGACAGGGGAACTACGAGCAGTACTTC | CSARQGNYEQYF | TRBV20-1 | many | 12 | TRBJ2-7 | -
TGTGCCAGCAGTTACTCGGTCAAAAACACCGGGGAGCTGTTTTTT | CASSYSVKNTGELFF | TRBV6-2/TRBV6-3 | - | 15 | TRBJ2-2 | -
TGTGCCTCAGGGTCTCCGAACCTCTACGAGCAGTACTTC | CASGSPNLYEQYF | TRBV6-2/TRBV6-3 | many | 13 | TRBJ2-7 | -
TGTGCCAGCAGCTCGCGGACAGCATGGGGCACCGGGGAGCTGTTTTTT | CASSSRTAWGTGELFF | TRBV7-8 | many | 16 | TRBJ2-2 | -
TGTGCCTGGAGTGCCTCTCAGACCGGGGAGCTGTTTTTT | CAWSASQTGELFF | TRBV30 | - | 13 | TRBJ2-2 | -
TGTGCCACCCGTCCAATGGCTTCGTACGAGCAGTACTTC | CATRPMASYEQYF | TRBV24-1 | many | 13 | TRBJ2-7 | -
TGTGCCAGCACTACGGGGACTAGCGGGTTTCAGACCCAGTACTTC | CASTTGTSGFQTQYF | TRBV12-3/TRBV12-4 | many | 15 | TRBJ2-5 | TRBD2
TGTGCCAGCTTCGGGACAGGGAACAATCAGCCCCAGCATTTT | CASFGTGNNQPQHF | TRBV14 | many | 14 | TRBJ1-5 | TRBD1
TGTGCCAGCAGTCCAGGGGGCTTACCTTCTGGAAACACCATATATTTT | CASSPGGLPSGNTIYF | TRBV6-2/TRBV6-3 | many | 16 | TRBJ1-3 | TRBD1
TGTGCCAGTAGTACTGCGGGAGGCGGAGAGACCCAGTACTTC | CASSTAGGGETQYF | TRBV19 | - | 14 | TRBJ2-5 | TRBD2
TGTGCCAGCATTATCGACATGATGAACACTGAAGCTTTCTTT | CASIIDMMNTEAFF | TRBV6-2/TRBV6-3 | - | 14 | TRBJ1-1 | -
TGCAGTGCTCCCTCCAGGGGGTTGAACACTGAAGCTTTCTTT | CSAPSRGLNTEAFF | TRBV20-1 | - | 14 | TRBJ1-1 | TRBD1
TGTGCCAGTAGTATATGGGGGGCGCAGGACCAGCCCCAGCATTTT | CASSIWGAQDQPQHF | TRBV19 | - | 15 | TRBJ1-5 | -
TGTGCCAGCAGTTTAGGGCGGGCGAACTATGGCTACACCTTC | CASSLGRANYGYTF | TRBV12-3/TRBV12-4 | many | 14 | TRBJ1-2 | -
TGTGCCAGCAGCCGCTCCCTTGACAGCTATGGCTACACCTTC | CASSRSLDSYGYTF | TRBV7-9 | many | 14 | TRBJ1-2 | -
TGCGCCAGCAGCTTGGTCGCTAGCGGGAGTGCCAAAAACATTCAGTACTTC | CASSLVASGSAKNIQYF | TRBV5-1 | few | 17 | TRBJ2-4 | TRBD2
TGTGCCAGTTGTCCCCGTCAAGGGGGTGGCTACACCTTC | CASCPRQGGGYTF | TRBV6-1 | - | 13 | TRBJ1-2 | -
TGTGCCAGCTCGTCTCGACAGGGGGCGGACGAGCAGTACTTC | CASSSRQGADEQYF | TRBV18 | few | 14 | TRBJ2-7 | TRBD1
TGTGCCAGTAGGCCGGGACTATTGTTCCCAGATACGCAGTATTTT | CASRPGLLFPDTQYF | TRBV19 | few | 15 | TRBJ2-3 | TRBD2
TGTGCCAGCAGCCGGGGACAGGGGGTTAGCGGGAGAGCCTACGAGCAGTACTTC | CASSRGQGVSGRAYEQYF | TRBV3-1 | few | 18 | TRBJ2-7 | TRBD1
TGTGCCAGCAGTGAGACCCCGGGACTAAGCCAAGAGACCCAGTACTTC | CASSETPGLSQETQYF | TRBV6-1 | many | 16 | TRBJ2-5 | TRBD2
TGTGCCAGCAGCTTAGGCCGGACTAGCGGTCGAGAGACCCAGTACTTC | CASSLGRTSGRETQYF | TRBV11-2 | few | 16 | TRBJ2-5 | TRBD2
TGCAGTGCTAGAGATTGGCGGAACTACAATGAGCAGTTCTTC | CSARDWRNYNEQFF | TRBV20-1 | many | 14 | TRBJ2-1 | -
TGTGCCAGCAGTTACTCGAGTAGGGGGAATTCACCCCTCCACTTT | CASSYSSRGNSPLHF | TRBV6-5 | - | 15 | TRBJ1-6 | -
TGTGCCAGCAGTGACGTCGGAAAGACCCAGTACTTC | CASSDVGKTQYF | TRBV6-1 | - | 12 | TRBJ2-5 | -
TGTGCCAGTAGTCGGGCAGGGGGCGGCGCTGGGGCCAACGTCCTGACTTTC | CASSRAGGGAGANVLTF | TRBV19 | - | 17 | TRBJ2-6 | TRBD1
TGCGCCAGCAGCCAAGAGACGGCGAGCTCCTACGAGCAGTACTTC | CASSQETASSYEQYF | TRBV4-1 | - | 15 | TRBJ2-7 | -
TGTGCCAGCAGTTTAATTAGACAGGCCGAATCTGAAGCTTTCTTT | CASSLIRQAESEAFF | TRBV28 | - | 15 | TRBJ1-1 | -
TGTGCCAGCAAGGGGCAGGGTAGCTCCCTTACTAACTATGGCTACACCTTC | CASKGQGSSLTNYGYTF | TRBV2 | few | 17 | TRBJ1-2 | -
TGTGCCAGCATAAGCTCAGACTCTGGAAACACCATATATTTT | CASISSDSGNTIYF | TRBV3-1 | - | 14 | TRBJ1-3 | -
TGCAGTGCCAGGGACAGCTTTGAGGACAATCAGCCCCAGCATTTT | CSARDSFEDNQPQHF | TRBV20-1 | many | 15 | TRBJ1-5 | TRBD1
TGTGCCAGCAGCTTGGGCGGGAGGGCTTGGTACGAGCAGTACTTC | CASSLGGRAWYEQYF | TRBV7-6 | many | 15 | TRBJ2-7 | TRBD2
TGTGCCAGCAGCTTACAAGGACGGATTCCCAACTACGAGCAGTACTTC | CASSLQGRIPNYEQYF | TRBV11-2 | many | 16 | TRBJ2-7 | -
TGCGCCAGCAGCATTATGAACAGGGGCCTGGCAGATACGCAGTATTTT | CASSIMNRGLADTQYF | TRBV5-1 | many | 16 | TRBJ2-3 | TRBD1
TGTGCCAGCAGTTACTCGGCAGTAAGCTCCTATAATTCACCCCTCCACTTT | CASSYSAVSSYNSPLHF | TRBV6-5 | many | 17 | TRBJ1-6 | -
TGCAGTGCTTTCCCGGGAGGGGACCTCGGAGCGGAGCAGTACTTC | CSAFPGGDLGAEQYF | TRBV20-1 | many | 15 | TRBJ2-7 | TRBD2
TGTGCCAGCAGTGAACTTGGACCGTCCTATGGCTACACCTTC | CASSELGPSYGYTF | TRBV6-1 | many | 14 | TRBJ1-2 | -
TGTGCCAGCTCACCACAGGGTGACCCTGGAAACACCATATATTTT | CASSPQGDPGNTIYF | TRBV18 | - | 15 | TRBJ1-3 | -
TGTGCCAGCAGCCCCTTCGACAGGGGCCATGAAGCTTTCTTT | CASSPFDRGHEAFF | TRBV28 | many | 14 | TRBJ1-1 | TRBD1
TGTGCCAGCAGCCCCCTCAGGGGTGAAGCTTTCTTT | CASSPLRGEAFF | TRBV3-1 | few | 12 | TRBJ1-1 | -
TGTGCCAGCAGTTTGTGGGGAGACACGACCCGGCCCCAGCATTTT | CASSLWGDTTRPQHF | TRBV12-3/TRBV12-4 | many | 15 | TRBJ1-5 | -
TGCGCCAGCACAATCTCAGGGGAAACTAATGAAAAACTGTTTTTT | CASTISGETNEKLFF | TRBV5-1 | many | 15 | TRBJ1-4 | -
TGTGCCAGCAGCTCGGACCGGCTAGCGGGAAGGGAGCAGTACTTC | CASSSDRLAGREQYF | TRBV6-1 | few | 15 | TRBJ2-7 | TRBD2
TGCAGTGCCCCCCCCCCGGGAGGAATGAACACTGAAGCTTTCTTT | CSAPPPGGMNTEAFF | TRBV20-1 | few | 15 | TRBJ1-1 | -
TGTGCCAGCAGCTTAACGGGGATGGGGGCTAACTATGGCTACACCTTC | CASSLTGMGANYGYTF | TRBV11-1 | few | 16 | TRBJ1-2 | -
TGCAGCGTTGAGGATCAGCCCCAGCATTTT | CSVEDQPQHF | TRBV29-1 | - | 10 | TRBJ1-5 | -
TGTGCCAGTAGTCCACAGGACGGGCGGTCCTACGAGCAGTACTTC | CASSPQDGRSYEQYF | TRBV19 | many | 15 | TRBJ2-7 | -
TGTGCCAGCAGTTTAGAGGGAGGGATGGCCGGGGAGCTGTTTTTT | CASSLEGGMAGELFF | TRBV12-3/TRBV12-4 | many | 15 | TRBJ2-2 | TRBD2
TGCGCCAGCAGCCAAGCGCCAGGACTGACATTGTCTGAAGCTTTCTTT | CASSQAPGLTLSEAFF | TRBV4-3 | many | 16 | TRBJ1-1 | -